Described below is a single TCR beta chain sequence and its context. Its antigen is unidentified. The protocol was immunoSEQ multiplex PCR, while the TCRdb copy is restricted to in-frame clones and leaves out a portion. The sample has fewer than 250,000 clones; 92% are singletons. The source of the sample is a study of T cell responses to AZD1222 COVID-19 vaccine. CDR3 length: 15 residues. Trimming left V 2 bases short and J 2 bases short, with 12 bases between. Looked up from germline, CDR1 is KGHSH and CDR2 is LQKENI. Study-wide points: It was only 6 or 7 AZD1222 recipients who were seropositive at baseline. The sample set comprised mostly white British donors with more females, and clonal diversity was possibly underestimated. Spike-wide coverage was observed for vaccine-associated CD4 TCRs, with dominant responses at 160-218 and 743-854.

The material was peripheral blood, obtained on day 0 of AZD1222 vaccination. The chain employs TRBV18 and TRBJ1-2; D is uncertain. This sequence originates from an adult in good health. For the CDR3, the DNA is TGTGCCAGCTCACCAGAATCCCAGCCGAACTATGGCTACACCTTC. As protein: CASSPESQPNYGYTF.